This section outlines one TCR beta chain sequence together with its context. The CDR3 sequence is 13 residues long. Per the germline V gene, CDR1 is SGHKS and CDR2 is YYEKEE (reference sequence). Trimming took off 3 bases at V and 7 bases at J, with 13 bases between the two ends. Methods used by the authors: For nucleated cells, counts were estimated from reference gene primer amplification. Sequenced by immunoSEQ multiplex PCR; TCRdb stores in-frame clones only, minus some. That table gives V, J and clone size, and the DNA gave D and trimming. The sample records almost 200,000 clones, about 85% being singletons. The sample originates from a study of blood T cell repertoires in COVID-19.

The sequencing input was peripheral blood. The rearrangement links TRBV5-5 to TRBJ1-2, with D possibly being TRBD1 (5 bases). The sequence derives from a woman in her 40s with COVID-19, enrolled during active disease. The DNA of the CDR3 is TGTGCCAGCAGCTCACCTTTGACAGCTGGCTACACCTTC. Protein sequence: CASSSPLTAGYTF.